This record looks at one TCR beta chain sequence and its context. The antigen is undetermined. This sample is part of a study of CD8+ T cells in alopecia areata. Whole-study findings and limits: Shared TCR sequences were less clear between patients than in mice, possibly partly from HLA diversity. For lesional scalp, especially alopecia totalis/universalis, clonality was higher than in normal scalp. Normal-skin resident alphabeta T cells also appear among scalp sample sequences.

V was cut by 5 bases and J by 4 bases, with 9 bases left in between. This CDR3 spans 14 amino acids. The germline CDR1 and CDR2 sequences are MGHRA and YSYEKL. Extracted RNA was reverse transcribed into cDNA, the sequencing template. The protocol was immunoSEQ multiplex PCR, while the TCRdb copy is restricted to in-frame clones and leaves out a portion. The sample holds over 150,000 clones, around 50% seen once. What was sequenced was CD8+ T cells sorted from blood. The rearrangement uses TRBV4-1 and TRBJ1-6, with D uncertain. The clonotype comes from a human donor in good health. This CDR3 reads CASSYAHYNSPLHF. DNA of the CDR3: TGCGCCAGCAGCTACGCACATTATAATTCACCCCTCCACTTT.